The 7 T cell receptor beta chains listed next were all sequenced from one sample in a study of regulatory T cells in long-lasting Graves disease. HTBI primers from iRepertoire and Arm-PCR of CDR3 regions yielded the TCR beta libraries. MiXCR, applied by TCRdb to the multiplex PCR reads, yields one record per CDR3 protein. The sample contains approximately 480,000 distinct CDR3 sequences, 15% to 20% of which appear only once. Noted time point: newly diagnosed GD, antithyroid drugs for less than 3 months. PBMCs provided the RNA from which the TCR library was made. This same sample was also taken into another study, of T cells in Graves' hyperthyroidism and ophthalmopathy.

Material: peripheral blood mononuclear cells (PBMCs), obtained at new diagnosis, from a patient treated with antithyroid drugs. The receptors stem from a man aged 40-55 years with Graves disease.

This clonotype was seen ten or more times. This chain connects TRBV20-1 to TRBJ2-5; the D gene is possibly TRBD2 (6 bases). Per the germline V gene, CDR1 is DFQATT and CDR2 is SNEGSKA (reference sequence). The CDR3 length is 12 residues. V dropped 5 bases and J dropped 2 bases, with 9 bases sitting between them. CDR3: CSASGEQETQYF. The CDR3 nucleotides read TGCAGTGCTTCGGGAGAACAAGAGACCCAGTACTTC.

The V gene is TRBV29-1, the J gene TRBJ2-5; 14 bases are a match to TRBD2. There are 14 residues in the CDR3. Germline CDR1 and CDR2: SQVTM and ANQGSEA. The V segment lost 6 bases and the J segment 4 bases; nucleotides outside the gene matches: 4. The DNA for the CDR3 is TGCAGCGTCCCCGGGACTAGCGGGAGAGAGACCCAGTACTTC. Amino acid sequence: CSVPGTSGRETQYF. Combining the CDR3 with reference TRBV29-1 and TRBJ2-5 gives the whole variable domain SAVISQKPSRDICQRGTSLTIQCQVDSQVTMMFWYRQQPGQSLTLIATANQGSEATYESGFVIDKFPISRPNLTFSTLTVSNMSPEDSSIYLCSVPGTSGRETQYFGPGTRLLVL.

The chain combines TRBV5-1 with TRBJ2-2, with D tentatively TRBD1 or TRBD2 (6 bases each). Trimming left V 4 bases short and J 1 base short, with 8 bases between. The germline V gene has CDR1 SGHRS and CDR2 YFSETQ. The CDR3 loop spans 14 amino acids. The CDR3 region is CASSAGQNTGELFF. The CDR3 DNA follows: TGCGCCAGCAGCGCGGGACAGAACACCGGGGAGCTGTTTTTT.

The sample holds many counts of this clonotype. This sequence joins TRBV9 and TRBJ2-7; 9 bases line up with TRBD1. This CDR3 has 15 residues. The V segment lost 3 bases and the J segment 6 bases; nucleotides outside the gene matches: 10. Germline CDR1 SGDLS, CDR2 YYNGEE. The CDR3 loop is CASSATGTGLIEQYF. The CDR3 bases are TGTGCCAGCAGCGCGACCGGGACAGGGCTGATCGAGCAGTACTTC. Based on the CDR3 plus reference TRBV9 and TRBJ2-7, the full variable domain is DSGVTQTPKHLITATGQRVTLRCSPRSGDLSVYWYQQSLDQGLQFLIQYYNGEERAKGNILERFSAQQFPDLHSELNLSSLELGDSALYFCASSATGTGLIEQYFGPGTRLTVT.

Regarding this clonotype: It may be a read error: a sequence one base away is much more abundant. The rearrangement uses TRBV20-1 and TRBJ1-1, with 7 bases lining up with TRBD1. This CDR3 spans 12 amino acids. V shed 3 bases and J 7 bases; nucleotides not matched to a gene: 5. Looked up from germline, CDR1 is DFQATT and CDR2 is SNEGSKA (reference sequence). DNA for the CDR3: TGCAGTGCTAGTAGGGGACAGAGTGAAGCTTTCTTT. Translated: CSASRGQSEAFF.

For this clonotype: A single base separates this from a much larger clone, so it may be a read error. The rearrangement joins TRBV6-1 to TRBJ2-3, with 7 bases lining up with TRBD1. Trimming removed 4 bases from V and 5 bases from J; junction bases left unmatched: 9. Germline CDR1 reads MNHNS; CDR2 reads SASEGT. CDR3 length equals 15 residues. CDR3 in amino acids: CASSALGQALDTQYF. The CDR3 region has the DNA TGTGCCAGCAGTGCCTTAGGACAGGCCTTAGATACGCAGTATTTT.

This clonotype was counted a few times. The conserved final phenylalanine or tryptophan is absent from the CDR3, which likely points to a read error. The rearrangement links TRBV3-1 to TRBJ2-1; 10 bases fit TRBD2. V was pared by 1 base and J by 4 bases, with 4 bases of the junction left unmatched. The CDR3 loop spans 16 amino acids. The germline gives CDR1 LGHDT, CDR2 YNNKEL (reference sequence). CDR3 DNA sequence: TGTGCCAGCAGCCAAGCCACTAGCGGGGAATACAATGAGCAGTTCCTC. Translation: CASSQATSGEYNEQFL.